The 23 T cell receptor beta chains below come from one sample, sequenced in a study of T cells after yellow fever vaccination. TCRdb passed the 5' RACE reads through MiXCR, listing each CDR3 protein once. The data contain about 580,000 distinct CDR3 sequences, approximately 16% of them singletons. Source: PBMCs, taken 5 days after the first yellow fever vaccination. Receptors originate from a man between 18 and 29 years old who received the YFV17D yellow fever vaccine.

Only a few counts were recorded for this clonotype. The chain links TRBV30 to TRBJ2-7; 8 nucleotides line up with TRBD1. V shed 3 bases and J 4 bases; nucleotides not matched to a gene: 17. CDR1 is GTSNPN, CDR2 SVGIG, per germline (reference sequence). The CDR3 covers 17 residues. This chain's CDR3 is CAWSHGTGTGSFYEQYF. CDR3 coding DNA: TGTGCCTGGAGCCACGGGACCGGGACAGGATCGTTTTACGAGCAGTACTTC.

There are a few counts of this clonotype. One end of the junction varies from germline; a read error may be responsible. The J gene is TRBJ1-1, the V gene TRBV9; D remains unclear. The CDR3 consists of 14 residues. Germline CDR1 is SGDLS and CDR2 is YYNGEE. The CDR3 loop is CASGSGLMNAEAFF. The CDR3 DNA sequence: TGTGCCAGCGGCTCCGGCCTCATGAACGCTGAAGCTTTCTTT.

The V gene is TRBV4-3, the J gene TRBJ2-2, with D hard to call. Germline V gives CDR1 LGHNA, CDR2 YSLEER. The CDR3 totals 13 residues. V shed 1 base and J shed 6 bases, with 6 bases lying between them. CDR3 coding DNA: TGCGCCAGCAGCCAAGTGGTCCCCGGGGAGCTGTTTTTT. It translates to CASSQVVPGELFF.

This clonotype has only a few counts. The chain links TRBV7-3 to TRBJ1-1, with 9 bases matching TRBD1. In germline, CDR1 is SGHTA, CDR2 FQGTGA. The V gene end was trimmed by 5 bases and the J gene end by 3 bases; junction bases not matched to a gene: 4. The CDR3 loop spans 14 amino acids. CDR3 loop: CASSKDRGDTEAFF. For the CDR3, the DNA is TGTGCCAGCAGCAAAGACAGGGGGGACACTGAAGCTTTCTTT.

This clonotype was detected a few times. This sequence joins TRBV5-1 and TRBJ1-1, with D uncertain. CDR1 and CDR2 from the germline V gene are SGHRS and YFSETQ. CDR3 length: 15 residues. V shed 3 bases and J shed 3 bases, with 15 bases lying between them. CDR3 in DNA: TGCGCCAGCAGCTCGGACCGGGCGGTGGACACTGAAGCTTTCTTT. Protein: CASSSDRAVDTEAFF.

V usage is TRBV4-1 and J usage is TRBJ1-5; the D is unclear. Trimming took 0 bases from V and 3 from J, leaving 9 bases between them. CDR3 length: 15 amino acids. The germline V gene has CDR1 MGHRA and CDR2 YSYEKL. In DNA, the CDR3 is TGCGCCAGCAGCCAAGAGGGCAGAAACAATCAGCCCCAGCATTTT. Its translation: CASSQEGRNNQPQHF.

This chain uses TRBV11-2 with TRBJ1-3; 7 nucleotides match TRBD1. Trimming took 2 bases from V and 2 from J; bases not matched to a gene: 9. This CDR3 has 17 residues. Germline lookup yields CDR1 SGHAT and CDR2 FQNNGV. Here the CDR3 reads CASSLSPGQVPGNTIYF. The CDR3 DNA sequence: TGTGCCAGCAGCTTATCTCCCGGACAGGTCCCTGGAAACACCATATATTTT.

This clonotype was seen ten or more times. The rearrangement joins TRBV5-1 to TRBJ2-7; 8 bases fit TRBD2. The CDR3 length is 16 residues. CDR1 is SGHRS and CDR2 is YFSETQ in the germline V gene. V gave up 6 bases and J gave up 9 bases; unmatched junction bases: 20. CDR3 loop: CASTPSPTGGANRQYF. CDR3 nucleotide sequence: TGCGCCAGCACCCCTTCGCCTACGGGGGGGGCGAACCGGCAGTACTTC.

Only a few counts were recorded for this clonotype. The gene calls are TRBV5-6 and TRBJ2-1; D is possibly TRBD1 (5 bases). Trimming shortened V by 1 base and J by 8 bases, and 16 bases separated the two germline ends. Germline V gene lookup returns CDR1 SGHDT and CDR2 YYEEEE. This CDR3 has 15 amino acids. CDR3 coding DNA: TGTGCCAGCAGCTTGACAGGCACCCGGTTCGATGAGCAGTTCTTC. It encodes CASSLTGTRFDEQFF.

This clonotype showed up just a few times. The rearrangement uses TRBV15 and TRBJ1-2; D call uncertain. V was pared by 0 bases and J by 7 bases, with 18 bases between. CDR1 is LNHNV, CDR2 YYDKDF, per germline (reference sequence). CDR3 length: 16 amino acids. This CDR3 reads CATSRDRRELLRGYTF. DNA for the CDR3: TGTGCCACCAGCAGAGATCGAAGGGAACTTCTCCGTGGCTACACCTTC.

The V and J genes are TRBV2 and TRBJ2-2, with D uncertain. Germline lookup yields CDR1 SNHLY and CDR2 FYNNEI. The CDR3 is 12 residues long. V lost 11 bases and J lost 1, with 8 bases in between. This CDR3 reads CAVLLNTGELFF. CDR3 in DNA: TGTGCCGTTCTACTGAACACCGGGGAGCTGTTTTTT.

This clonotype was counted a few times. J is TRBJ2-7 and V is TRBV25-1; TRBD1 is a possible D gene (5 bases). This CDR3 region has 13 residues. Germline V gives CDR1 MGHDK, CDR2 SYGVNS. V lost 5 bases and J 7 bases, leaving 15 bases between the germline ends. Here the CDR3 DNA reads TGTGCCAGCAGTCTCAACCAGGGTCGTGAGCAGTACTTC. This sequence encodes CASSLNQGREQYF.

This clonotype has just a few counts. The chain couples TRBV27 to TRBJ1-2, with unresolved D. CDR3 length equals 14 residues. Trimming removed 4 bases from V and 8 bases from J, with 17 bases in between. Germline CDR1 MNHEY, CDR2 SMNVEV (reference sequence). CDR3 region: CASSSPAKGPGYTF. CDR3 coding DNA: TGTGCCAGCAGTTCGCCCGCGAAGGGCCCGGGCTACACCTTC.

This clonotype was observed at least ten times. Here the CDR3 reads CASSLGQHSNQPQHF. CDR3 DNA sequence: TGTGCCAGCAGCCTGGGACAGCATAGCAATCAGCCCCAGCATTTT. The chain uses TRBV7-9 and TRBJ1-5; 7 nucleotides agree with TRBD1. CDR1 and CDR2 from the germline V gene are SEHNR and FQNEAQ (reference sequence). The J segment lost 0 bases and the V segment lost 5 bases, leaving 4 bases of the junction unmatched. The CDR3 length is 15 residues. Full variable domain (remainder filled in from reference TRBV7-9 and TRBJ1-5): DTGVSQNPRHKITKRGQNVTFRCDPISEHNRLYWYRQTLGQGPEFLTYFQNEAQLEKSRLLSDRFSAERPKGSFSTLEIQRTEQGDSAMYLCASSLGQHSNQPQHFGDGTRLSIL.

This clonotype came up a few times. The chain links TRBV6-5 to TRBJ2-7; a weak D match, TRBD2 (6 bases). The germline V gene has CDR1 MNHEY and CDR2 SVGAGI. The CDR3 is 14 amino acids. Trimming stripped 5 bases from V and 4 bases from J, with 15 bases between. Here the CDR3 reads CASSNPPGDYEQYF. The DNA of the CDR3 is TGTGCCAGCAGTAACCCGCCGGGGGATTACGAGCAGTACTTC.

The rearrangement links TRBV6-5 to TRBJ2-1, with D maybe TRBD2 (5 bases). Germline CDR1 and CDR2: MNHEY and SVGAGI. The V end lost 2 bases, the J end lost 3 bases, and 14 bases lay between the germline ends. The CDR3 is 16 residues long. CDR3 sequence reads: CASSYPTRSGYNEQFF. Here the CDR3 DNA reads TGTGCCAGCAGTTACCCCACTAGATCGGGCTACAATGAGCAGTTCTTC.

There are a few counts of this clonotype. The V call is TRBV20-1, the J call TRBJ2-5; 8 bases align to TRBD1. CDR3 length: 16 residues. Per the germline V gene, CDR1 is DFQATT and CDR2 is SNEGSKA (reference sequence). The V segment lost 0 bases and the J segment 5 bases; nucleotides outside the gene matches: 11. CDR3 sequence: CSARDQGQGRWETQYF. In DNA, the CDR3 is TGCAGTGCTAGAGATCAAGGACAGGGTCGGTGGGAGACCCAGTACTTC.

CDR3 sequence: CASSPERGATNEKLFF. CDR3 sequence (DNA): TGCGCCAGCAGCCCAGAGCGGGGCGCAACTAATGAAAAACTGTTTTTT. The genes are TRBV4-3 and TRBJ1-4; possible D gene TRBD1, 5 bases. The CDR3 sequence is 16 residues long. With 4 bases removed from V and 0 bases from J, the gap between germline ends came to 12 bases. CDR1 LGHNA and CDR2 YSLEER come from the germline V gene.

This clonotype was seen ten or more times. The chain employs TRBV7-2 and TRBJ1-5; unclear D gene. The CDR3 has 13 amino acids. V lost 1 base and J 5 bases, leaving 6 bases between the germline ends. Germline V gene sequence: CDR1 SGHTA, CDR2 FQGNSA. CDR3 DNA sequence: TGTGCCAGCAGCTTAGGGGAAGATCAGCCCCAGCATTTT. Its translation: CASSLGEDQPQHF.

The chain joins TRBV6-4 to TRBJ2-3, with D possibly being TRBD2 (7 bases). The CDR3 spans 15 residues. Germline assignment: CDR1 MRHNA and CDR2 SNTAGT. Between the trimmed V and J ends, which lost 0 bases and 5 bases, there was a span of 12 bases. For the CDR3, the DNA is TGTGCCAGCAGTGACTCGGGGGGGGGCGGAGATACGCAGTATTTT. This encodes CASSDSGGGGDTQYF.

This clonotype was counted a few times. V and J are TRBV9 and TRBJ1-6, with a weak D call TRBD1 (6 bases). V lost 4 bases and J lost 11, with 16 bases in between. Germline V gene lookup returns CDR1 SGDLS and CDR2 YYNGEE. This CDR3 spans 14 amino acids. The CDR3 DNA reads as TGTGCCAGCAGCCCTGATCTGGGGGGCCCACCCCTCCACTTT. It encodes CASSPDLGGPPLHF.

This clonotype occurred many times. V gene TRBV7-2 combines with J gene TRBJ1-5; TRBD1 agrees at 8 bases. CDR1 SGHTA and CDR2 FQGNSA come from the germline V gene. The CDR3 is 16 residues long. The V gene end was trimmed by 3 bases and the J gene end by 1 base; junction bases not matched to a gene: 5. In nucleotides, the CDR3 is TGTGCCAGCAGCTTCACAGGGGGAAGGAGCAATCAGCCCCAGCATTTT. It yields the protein CASSFTGGRSNQPQHF.

This clonotype was observed a few times. The chain couples TRBV20-1 to TRBJ2-7, with D possibly matching TRBD2 (5 bases). Germline V lookup: CDR1 DFQATT, CDR2 SNEGSKA (reference sequence). The V end was cut by 3 bases, the J end by 4 bases, with 13 bases between. This CDR3 has 13 amino acids. CDR3 amino acids: CSASRGFEYEQYV. DNA for the CDR3: TGCAGTGCTAGTCGGGGATTCGAGTACGAGCAGTACGTC.